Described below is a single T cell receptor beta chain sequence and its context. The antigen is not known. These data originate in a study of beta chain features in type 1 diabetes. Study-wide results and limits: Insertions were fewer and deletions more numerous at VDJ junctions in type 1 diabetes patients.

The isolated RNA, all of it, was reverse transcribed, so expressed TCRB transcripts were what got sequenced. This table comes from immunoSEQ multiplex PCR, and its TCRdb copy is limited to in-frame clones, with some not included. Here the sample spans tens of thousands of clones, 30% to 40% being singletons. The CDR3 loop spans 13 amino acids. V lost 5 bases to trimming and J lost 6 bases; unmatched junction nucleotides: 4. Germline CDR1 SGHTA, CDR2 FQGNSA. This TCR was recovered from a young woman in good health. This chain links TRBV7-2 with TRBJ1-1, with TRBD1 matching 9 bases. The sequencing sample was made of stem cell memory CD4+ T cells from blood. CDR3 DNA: TGTGCCAGCAGCCGCAGGACAGGGGCTGAAGCTTTCTTT. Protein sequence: CASSRRTGAEAFF.